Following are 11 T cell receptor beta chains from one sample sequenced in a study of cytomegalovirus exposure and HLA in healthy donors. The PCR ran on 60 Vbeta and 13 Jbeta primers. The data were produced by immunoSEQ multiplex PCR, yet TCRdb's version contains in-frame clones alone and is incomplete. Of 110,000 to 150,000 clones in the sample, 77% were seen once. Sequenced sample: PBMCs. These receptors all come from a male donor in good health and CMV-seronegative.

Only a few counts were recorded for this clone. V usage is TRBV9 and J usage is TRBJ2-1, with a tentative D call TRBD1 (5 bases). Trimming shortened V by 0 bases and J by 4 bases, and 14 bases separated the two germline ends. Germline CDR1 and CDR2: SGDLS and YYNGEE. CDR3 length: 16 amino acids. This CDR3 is CASSVGGQGSYNEQFF. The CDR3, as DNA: TGTGCCAGCAGCGTAGGTGGCCAGGGATCTTACAATGAGCAGTTCTTC.

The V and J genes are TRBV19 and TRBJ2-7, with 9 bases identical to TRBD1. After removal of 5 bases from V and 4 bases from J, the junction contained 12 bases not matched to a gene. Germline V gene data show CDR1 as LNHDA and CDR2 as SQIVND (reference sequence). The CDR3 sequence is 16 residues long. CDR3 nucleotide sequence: TGTGCCAGTAGTTTCCGGACAGGGGAAAGTATTTACGAGCAGTACTTC. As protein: CASSFRTGESIYEQYF.

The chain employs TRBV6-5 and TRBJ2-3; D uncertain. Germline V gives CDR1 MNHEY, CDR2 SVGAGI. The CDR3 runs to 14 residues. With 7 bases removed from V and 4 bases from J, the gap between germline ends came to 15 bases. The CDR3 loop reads CASTYQAGADTQYF. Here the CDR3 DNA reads TGTGCCAGCACGTACCAGGCCGGCGCAGATACGCAGTATTTT.

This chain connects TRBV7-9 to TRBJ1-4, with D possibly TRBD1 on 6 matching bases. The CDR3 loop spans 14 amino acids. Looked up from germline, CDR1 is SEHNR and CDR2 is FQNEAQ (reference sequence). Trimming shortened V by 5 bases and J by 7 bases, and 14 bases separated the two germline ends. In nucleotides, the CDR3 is TGTGCCAGCAGCCACGCGGGGGCGGTTGAAAAACTGTTTTTT. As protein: CASSHAGAVEKLFF.

CDR3 in DNA: TGTGCCAGCAGCCAAGATCAAGACAGGGTCTTCGATGGCTACACCTTC. It encodes CASSQDQDRVFDGYTF. V gene TRBV4-2 combines with J gene TRBJ1-2; 7 bases align to TRBD1. Germline values: CDR1 LGHNA, CDR2 YNFKEQ. The CDR3 runs to 16 residues. V shed 0 bases and J 6 bases; nucleotides not matched to a gene: 10.

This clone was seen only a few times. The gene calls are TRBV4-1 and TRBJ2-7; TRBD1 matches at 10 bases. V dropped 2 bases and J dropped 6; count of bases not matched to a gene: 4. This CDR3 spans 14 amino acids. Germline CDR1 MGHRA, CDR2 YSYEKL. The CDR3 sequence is CASSQRTGGAEQYF. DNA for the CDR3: TGCGCCAGCAGCCAAAGGACAGGGGGTGCCGAGCAGTACTTC.

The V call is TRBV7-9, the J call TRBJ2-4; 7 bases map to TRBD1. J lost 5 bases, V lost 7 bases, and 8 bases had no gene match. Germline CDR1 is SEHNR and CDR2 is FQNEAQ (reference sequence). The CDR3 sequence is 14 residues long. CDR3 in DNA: TGTGCCAGCACCCAACCCGGGACAGAAAACATTCAGTACTTC. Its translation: CASTQPGTENIQYF.

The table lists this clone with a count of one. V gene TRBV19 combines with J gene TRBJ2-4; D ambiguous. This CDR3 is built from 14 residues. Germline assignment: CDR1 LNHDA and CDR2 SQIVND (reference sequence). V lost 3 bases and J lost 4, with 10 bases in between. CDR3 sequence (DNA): TGTGCCAGTAGTATGGGCTTGCAGAAAAACATTCAGTACTTC. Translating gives CASSMGLQKNIQYF.

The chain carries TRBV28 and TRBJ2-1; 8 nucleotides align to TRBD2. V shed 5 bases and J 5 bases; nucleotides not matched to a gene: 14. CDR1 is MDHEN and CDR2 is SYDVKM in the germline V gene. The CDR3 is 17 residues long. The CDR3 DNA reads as TGTGCCAGCAGTGTATCACACGGGTCTAGCGGGCACAATGAGCAGTTCTTC. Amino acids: CASSVSHGSSGHNEQFF.

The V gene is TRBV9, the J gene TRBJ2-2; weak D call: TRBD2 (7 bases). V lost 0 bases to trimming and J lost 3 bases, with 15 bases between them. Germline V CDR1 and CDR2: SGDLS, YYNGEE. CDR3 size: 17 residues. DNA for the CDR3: TGTGCCAGCAGCGTAGAGGGGGAGGGACGATACACCGGGGAGCTGTTTTTT. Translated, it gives CASSVEGEGRYTGELFF.

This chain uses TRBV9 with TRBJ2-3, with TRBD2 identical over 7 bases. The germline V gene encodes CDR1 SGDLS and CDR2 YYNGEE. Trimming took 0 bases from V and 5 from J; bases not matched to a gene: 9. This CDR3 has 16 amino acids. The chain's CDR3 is CASSVATGGGEDTQYF. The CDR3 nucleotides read TGTGCCAGCAGCGTAGCTACGGGAGGAGGGGAAGATACGCAGTATTTT.